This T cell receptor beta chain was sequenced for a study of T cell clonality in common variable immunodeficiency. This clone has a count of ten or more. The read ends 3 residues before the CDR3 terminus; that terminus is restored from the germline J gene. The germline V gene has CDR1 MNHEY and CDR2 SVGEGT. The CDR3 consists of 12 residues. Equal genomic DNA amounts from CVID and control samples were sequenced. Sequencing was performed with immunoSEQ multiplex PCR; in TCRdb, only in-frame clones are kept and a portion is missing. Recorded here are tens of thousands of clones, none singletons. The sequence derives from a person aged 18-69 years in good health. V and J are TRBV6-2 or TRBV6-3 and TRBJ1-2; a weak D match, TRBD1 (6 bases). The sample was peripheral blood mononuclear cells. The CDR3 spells CAAREGVGGYTF. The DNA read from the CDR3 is TGTGCCGCAAGGGAGGGGGTTGGAGGC.